Here is one T cell receptor (beta chain) with its context. What it binds is unknown. This sample is part of a study of cytomegalovirus exposure and HLA in healthy donors. General study findings and limits: Most of the CMV-associated TCR beta chains (in a later analysis) appeared to be HLA-restricted.

The PCR had 60 Vbeta and 13 Jbeta primers. TCRdb's copy holds only in-frame clones and misses some; the assay was immunoSEQ multiplex PCR. The data show approximately 56,000 clones, roughly 70% seen once. The J segment lost 4 bases and the V segment lost 6 bases, leaving 13 bases of the junction unmatched. The CDR3 loop spans 16 amino acids. CDR1 is MNHEY and CDR2 is SMNVEV in the germline V gene (reference sequence). Specimen: PBMCs. V gene TRBV27 combines with J gene TRBJ2-7; TRBD1 aligns across 9 bases. The TCR comes from a woman aged 45-65 years in good health and CMV-seropositive. This chain's CDR3 is CASRDTRTGERYEQYF. The CDR3 region has the DNA TGTGCCAGCAGGGATACAAGGACAGGGGAGCGTTACGAGCAGTACTTC.